This T cell receptor (beta chain) was recovered during a study of blood T cell repertoires in COVID-19. CDR3 length: 16 amino acids. Looked up from germline, CDR1 is SGHRS and CDR2 is YFSETQ. Losses at the gene ends were 3 bases for V and 3 bases for J; bases not matched to a gene: 4. Using immunoSEQ multiplex PCR, the repertoire was profiled, and TCRdb retains in-frame clones only, with some absent. The sample includes more than 45,000 clones, 80% to 90% of them seen just once. This clone has just a few counts. Sequencing input: peripheral blood. The rearrangement links TRBV5-1 to TRBJ1-4; 11 bases match TRBD1. This receptor was taken from a woman aged 65 to 85 with active COVID-19. The CDR3 DNA follows: TGCGCCAGCAGCTCCGGGACAGGGGGTCCTAATGAAAAACTGTTTTTT. Its translation is CASSSGTGGPNEKLFF.